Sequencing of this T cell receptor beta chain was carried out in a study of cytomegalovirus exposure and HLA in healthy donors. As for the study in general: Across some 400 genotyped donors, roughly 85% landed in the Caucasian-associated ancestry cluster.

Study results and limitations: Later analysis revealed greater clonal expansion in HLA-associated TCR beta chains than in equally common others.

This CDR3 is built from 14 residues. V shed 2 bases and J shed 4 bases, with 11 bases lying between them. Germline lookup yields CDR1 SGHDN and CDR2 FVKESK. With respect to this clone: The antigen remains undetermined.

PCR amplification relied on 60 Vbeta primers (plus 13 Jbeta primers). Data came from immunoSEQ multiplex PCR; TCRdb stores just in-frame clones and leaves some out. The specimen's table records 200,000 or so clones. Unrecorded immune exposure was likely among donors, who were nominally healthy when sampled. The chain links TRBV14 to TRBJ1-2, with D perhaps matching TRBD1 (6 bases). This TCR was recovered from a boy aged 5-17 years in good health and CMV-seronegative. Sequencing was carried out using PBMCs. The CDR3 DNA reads TGTGCCAGCAGCCAACGGACAGTATCCTATGGCTACACCTTC. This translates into CASSQRTVSYGYTF.